One sample yielded the 13 T cell receptor beta chains listed below, sequenced in a study of blood T cell repertoires in COVID-19. Repertoires were generated with immunoSEQ multiplex PCR, while TCRdb's copy carries only in-frame clones and drops some. The profile covers roughly 220,000 clones, with about four fifths appearing a single time and roughly 2.3% taken by the ten largest. Sequencing used peripheral blood. These receptor sequences come from a woman in her fifties or sixties with acute or convalescent COVID-19.

The genes are TRBV7-3 and TRBJ2-3; 8 nucleotides line up with TRBD2. Germline values: CDR1 SGHTA, CDR2 FQGTGA. The J segment lost 5 bases and the V segment lost 2 bases, leaving 6 bases of the junction unmatched. The CDR3 runs to 15 residues. The CDR3 DNA sequence: TGTGCCAGCAGCTTATTGGGACTAGGTGGAGATACGCAGTATTTT. As protein: CASSLLGLGGDTQYF.

A single count supports this clone. J is TRBJ1-1 and V is TRBV19; 9 nucleotides line up with TRBD1. CDR3 length: 13 amino acids. Germline V gene lookup returns CDR1 LNHDA and CDR2 SQIVND (reference sequence). V was pared by 4 bases and J by 7 bases, with 4 bases of the junction left unmatched. CDR3 region: CASSTTGGGEAFF. DNA for the CDR3: TGTGCCAGTAGTACCACAGGGGGCGGTGAAGCTTTCTTT.

This rearrangement joins TRBV5-1 to TRBJ2-3; 9 bases map to TRBD2. With V trimmed by 2 bases and J by 5 bases, 9 bases remained unmatched. The CDR3 extends over 16 amino acids. Germline loops: CDR1 SGHRS, CDR2 YFSETQ. The CDR3 loop is CASSLAGGVLGDTQYF. The DNA of the CDR3 is TGCGCCAGCAGCTTAGCGGGGGGAGTCCTCGGAGATACGCAGTATTTT.

The chain recombines TRBV11-2 with TRBJ2-1, with no clear D. V was shortened by 1 base and J by 5 bases, with 18 bases between the two germline ends. Germline CDR1 is SGHAT and CDR2 is FQNNGV. This CDR3 has 17 amino acids. CDR3 sequence (DNA): TGTGCCAGCAGCTTAGTGGGTAGACGGGTAAGAAACAATGAGCAGTTCTTC. It codes for CASSLVGRRVRNNEQFF.

This chain links TRBV30 with TRBJ2-7, with 8 bases that match TRBD2. This CDR3 has 14 residues. Germline loops: CDR1 GTSNPN, CDR2 SVGIG (reference sequence). Trimming at V came to 2 bases and at J to 2 bases, leaving 5 bases not matched to a gene. CDR3 in DNA: TGTGCCTGGAGTCGCGGGGGGAATCCCTACGAGCAGTACTTC. Protein product: CAWSRGGNPYEQYF. The full variable domain, in which reference TRBV30 and TRBJ2-7 provide the parts outside the CDR3, is SQTIHQWPATLVQPVGSPLSLECTVEGTSNPNLYWYRQAAGRGLQLLFYSVGIGQISSEVPQNLSASRPQDRQFILSSKKLLLSDSGFYLCAWSRGGNPYEQYFGPGTRLTVT.

This clone was seen a few times. V and J are TRBV18 and TRBJ1-2; possible D gene TRBD1, 6 bases. Trimming took 5 bases from V and 6 from J, leaving 16 bases between them. Germline CDR1 and CDR2: KGHSH and LQKENI. The CDR3 totals 14 residues. The CDR3 region has the DNA TGTGCCAGCTCAATTGAGTCGGGGGGCCATGGCTACACCTTC. Amino acid sequence: CASSIESGGHGYTF. Filled out from reference TRBV18 and TRBJ1-2, the complete variable domain reads NAGVMQNPRHLVRRRGQEARLRCSPMKGHSHVYWYRQLPEEGLKFMVYLQKENIIDESGMPKERFSAEFPKEGPSILRIQQVVRGDSAAYFCASSIESGGHGYTFGSGTRLTVV.

In its sample, this clone was seen a few times. The chain employs TRBV6-5 and TRBJ1-4; D gene ambiguous. Trimming pared 10 bases from V and 4 bases from J, leaving 10 bases between. Germline lookup yields CDR1 MNHEY and CDR2 SVGAGI. The CDR3 totals 12 residues. The CDR3: CATRGSNEKLFF. DNA for the CDR3: TGTGCCACCCGGGGAAGTAATGAAAAACTGTTTTTT.

V and J are TRBV7-2 and TRBJ1-6; D might be TRBD1 (5 bases). CDR1 is SGHTA, CDR2 FQGNSA, per germline. Trimming cost V 4 bases and J 7 bases, with 17 bases left between them. The CDR3 has 16 amino acids. The CDR3 coding sequence is TGTGCCAGCAGCTACACTGGCGGGGCGGGCAATTCACCCCTCCACTTT. Its protein is CASSYTGGAGNSPLHF.

The chain couples TRBV5-4 to TRBJ1-2, with TRBD1 matching 7 bases. Germline V gene lookup returns CDR1 SGHNT and CDR2 YYREEE (reference sequence). V lost 4 bases to trimming and J lost 6 bases; unmatched junction nucleotides: 12. The CDR3 contains 15 residues. CDR3 amino acids: CASSHRDSFQDGYTF. CDR3 bases: TGTGCCAGCAGCCACCGGGACAGTTTTCAAGATGGCTACACCTTC.

The chain employs TRBV12-3 or TRBV12-4 and TRBJ1-4; D remains ambiguous. The ends were cut back, 8 bases at V and 7 bases at J, with 11 bases in the middle. The CDR3 spans 12 residues. The CDR3 is CASSRWSEKLFF. The CDR3 DNA reads as TGTGCCAGCTCCCGCTGGAGTGAAAAACTGTTTTTT.

The rearrangement links TRBV7-9 to TRBJ1-3; D is unclear. Trimming removed 1 base from V and 0 bases from J, with 7 bases in between. Germline V gives CDR1 SEHNR, CDR2 FQNEAQ (reference sequence). The CDR3 is 15 amino acids. CDR3 nucleotides: TGTGCCAGCAGCTTAGGCGCCTACTCTGGAAACACCATATATTTT. Its protein product is CASSLGAYSGNTIYF.

This chain joins TRBV5-1 and TRBJ1-1; no clear D. The CDR3 runs to 13 residues. CDR1 is SGHRS, CDR2 YFSETQ, per germline. V lost 4 bases to trimming and J lost 5 bases, with 12 bases between them. CDR3 DNA: TGCGCCAGCAGCCGGGAGGCGCGTACTGAAGCTTTCTTT. Amino acid sequence: CASSREARTEAFF.

This chain joins TRBV29-1 and TRBJ2-3; 8 bases map to TRBD2. Per the germline V gene, CDR1 is SQVTM and CDR2 is ANQGSEA. V dropped 4 bases and J dropped 0; count of bases not matched to a gene: 6. The CDR3 runs 15 residues. The CDR3 sequence is CSVGWSGGSTDTQYF. CDR3 DNA: TGCAGCGTTGGTTGGAGCGGGGGTAGCACAGATACGCAGTATTTT.